This TCR beta chain was observed in a study of identical twins (dated by TCRdb to about 2016). In terms of the full investigation: The study deep-sequenced TCR alpha and beta repertoires from monozygotic twins, unrelated adults of various ages and cord blood to test whether fetal clonotypes persist. To rule out contamination, the twin experiments were replicated at different times with different library preparation protocols. General conclusions and limits of the study: Zero-insertion analyses could be partly confounded by invariant T cells such as MAIT and iNKT, although diverse VJ usage argued against such confounding for most clonotypes. Because the same donors could not be followed over many years, the conclusions depended on cross-sectional statistical analysis. Abundant cord blood beta clonotypes carried fewer insertions; young adult naive repertoires showed a weaker similar trend, while memory repertoires showed none. The excess sharing between twins in beta out-of-frame sequences was weaker because fewer shared sequences reduced the signal-to-noise ratio. Out-of-frame TCR alpha sequences shared between twins showed an excess of low generation-probability sequences compared with coincidental sharing between unrelated individuals. Out-of-frame TCR alpha sharing in monozygotic twins was systematically underestimated by recombination models, whereas sharing between unrelated individuals was in agreement with the recombination models.

Concerning this clonotype itself: No antigen is known for it. Base qualities are missing; no much larger clone stands one base away.

Every donor was a healthy Caucasian. The twin cohort comprised three pairs of female monozygotic twins, all aged about 18 to 30 years. The RNA used for TCR libraries was isolated from peripheral blood mononuclear cells. The library was made by 5' RACE. The sequencer was an Illumina HiSeq 2000. Template switching added a universal primer binding site, and the final cDNA carried a unique molecular identifier that allowed TCR cDNA molecules to be counted accurately. Specific primers in the conserved constant-segment region were used to synthesize first-strand cDNA for TCR alpha and beta chains. To control for contamination, every cDNA library carried two barcodes: a SMART-Mk sample barcode plus Illumina barcodes. TruSeq adapter sequences and Illumina sample barcodes were added in two successive PCR steps. TCR alpha and beta cDNA libraries were sequenced on the Illumina HiSeq platform with custom primers. The paper's processing steps were these. MiGEC was used to process raw reads and extract unique molecular identifiers, and MiXCR was used to find CDR3 positions. For each individual, recombination models were inferred using an EM algorithm with the repgenHMM and IGoR tools. The tcR package in R was used for shared clonotype analysis, with sharing normalized by the product of cloneset sizes. To study raw recombination free of thymic and clonal selection effects, out-of-frame nonproductive sequences were analyzed. TCRdb trimmed the raw reads at Q25, called clones with MiXCR and kept productive beta chains. Each entry is one CDR3 protein sequence, shown with its most common DNA and genes. V and J calls and clone size were set by TCRdb, not the authors. Recorded for this sample are fewer than 800,000 distinct CDR3 sequences; under 8.5% of them occurred a single time. The leading ten clones occupy 1.5% to 2% of the sample.

Germline trimming: 2 bases from V, 2 bases from J; junction bases outside gene matches: 10. CDR1 and CDR2 (SGHAT, FQDESV) derive from the germline V gene (reference sequence). The CDR3, cysteine through phenylalanine, is 18 amino acids long. Only the CDR3 portion is preserved as DNA: 54 bases, with reading frame beginning at the first base. This sample also appeared in a second study, on yellow fever vaccine responses in identical twins. According to the second study: The T cell response to vaccination in identical twins was reported by the authors to appear partly convergent and partly personalized. The study precisely tracked vaccine-responding T cell clones in identical twins.

This clonotype was sampled from a woman aged 18-35 years in good health. Sample: PBMCs. This sequence uses TRBV11-1 and TRBJ2-3, with TRBD2 identical over 10 junction bases. CDR3 protein: CASSLRSGRARDTDTQYF. The DNA sequence is TGTGCCAGCAGCTTAAGGAGCGGGAGGGCGCGGGACACAGATACGCAGTATTTT. When the CDR3 is completed using the reference TRBV11-1 and TRBJ2-3 genes on either side, the full variable domain is EAEVAQSPRYKITEKSQAVAFWCDPISGHATLYWYRQILGQGPELLVQFQDESVVDDSQLPKDRFSAERLKGVDSTLKIQPAELGDSAMYLCASSLRSGRARDTDTQYFGPGTRLTVL.